A single TCR beta chain is shown here with its context. The antigen remains undetermined. This CDR3 contains 16 residues. The junction had 7 bases not matched to a gene; V was cut back by 1 base and J by 4 bases. CDR1 and CDR2 (germline): SGHTA, FQGNSA. A second PCR, run for about 7 to 12 cycles, used a sample-barcoded 5' primer plus a J-beta primer mix. MiXCR was run by TCRdb on the 5' RACE reads, yielding one entry per CDR3 protein. The repertoire includes approximately 1.5 million distinct CDR3 sequences, around 40% of them detected once, and about 4% sits in the top ten. This sample is part of a study of blood T cells in healthy people across ages. The study isolated at least 6.5 million PBMCs from each sample. Regarding the study as a whole: Per-million-T-cell TCR beta diversity fell roughly linearly with age. PBMCs left unsorted prevented a conclusive naive versus antigen-experienced comparison.

The receptor was isolated from a woman under 30 in good health. Sequences were obtained from blood. This chain connects TRBV7-2 to TRBJ2-1, with 7 positions matching TRBD2. In nucleotides, the CDR3 is TGTGCCAGCAGCTTAGTATTAGGCGGGGGTTACAATGAGCAGTTCTTC. Translated, it gives CASSLVLGGGYNEQFF.